One sample yielded the 14 T cell receptor beta chains listed below, sequenced in a study of OX40 agonist ivuxolimab in advanced cancers. Method: immunoSEQ multiplex PCR; TCRdb's copy keeps in-frame clones and lacks some. The data show about 73,000 clones, approximately 91% seen once. The specimen was CD4+ or CD8+ T cells sorted from blood, collected in a trial of the OX40 agonist ivuxolimab. These receptors were taken from an adult with an advanced solid tumor such as melanoma, head and neck, liver or kidney cancer.

This chain connects TRBV18 to TRBJ2-3; 12 nucleotides line up with TRBD2. V was clipped by 3 bases and J by 5 bases; unmatched bases: 6. Germline lookup yields CDR1 KGHSH and CDR2 LQKENI. This CDR3 region has 16 residues. CDR3 DNA: TGTGCCAGCTCACCCCGACTAGCGGGAGCTGTAGATACGCAGTATTTT. It translates to CASSPRLAGAVDTQYF.

This clone was counted a single time. The chain combines TRBV5-8 with TRBJ2-5; 7 nucleotides match TRBD1. Trimming took 1 base from V and 1 from J; bases not matched to a gene: 4. This CDR3 contains 15 residues. Germline CDR1 SGHTS, CDR2 YDEGEE. CDR3 loop: CASSLRTGTQETQYF. Written as DNA, the CDR3 is TGTGCCAGCAGCTTGAGGACAGGTACCCAAGAGACCCAGTACTTC.

This clone was seen once. The chain employs TRBV20-1 and TRBJ1-1; a weak D match, TRBD1 (6 bases). There are 11 residues in the CDR3. V was pared by 4 bases and J by 10 bases, with 13 bases between. The germline V gene has CDR1 DFQATT and CDR2 SNEGSKA (reference sequence). CDR3 amino acids: CSAKNEGVAFF. The CDR3 DNA reads TGCAGTGCTAAAAACGAGGGGGTAGCTTTCTTT.

The rearrangement uses TRBV21-1 and TRBJ2-7; the table's D call of TRBD1 was not tested on the DNA. TRBV21-1 is recorded as a pseudogene. The CDR3 runs to 15 residues. The CDR3 DNA follows: TGTGCCAGCAGCAAACCAGGGTCTATCGCCTACGAGCAGTACTTC. It yields the protein CASSKPGSIAYEQYF.

The rearrangement joins TRBV19 to TRBJ2-1; D perhaps matches TRBD2 (6 bases). Per the germline V gene, CDR1 is LNHDA and CDR2 is SQIVND (reference sequence). CDR3 length equals 14 residues. The V end was cut by 5 bases, the J end by 3 bases, with 11 bases between. The CDR3 region has the DNA TGTGCCAGTAGTGCCCGGGGGAACTACAATGAGCAGTTCTTC. Protein: CASSARGNYNEQFF.

The rearrangement uses TRBV15 and TRBJ1-3; weak D call: TRBD1 (5 bases). The ends were cut back, 0 bases at V and 3 bases at J, with 9 bases in the middle. Germline CDR1 LNHNV, CDR2 YYDKDF (reference sequence). This CDR3 is built from 15 residues. The CDR3 sequence: CATSRDRGVGNTIYF. In DNA form, the CDR3 reads TGTGCCACCAGCAGAGATAGGGGAGTTGGAAACACCATATATTTT.

This sequence joins TRBV18 and TRBJ2-7; 7 positions agree with TRBD2. Germline CDR1 reads KGHSH; CDR2 reads LQKENI. J gave up 5 bases and V 5 bases, and 6 bases lay outside the gene matches. The CDR3 length is 13 residues. As DNA, the CDR3 is TGTGCCAGCTCATCACTGGGGGGGAACGAGCAGTACTTC. This codes for CASSSLGGNEQYF.

This chain joins TRBV11-2 and TRBJ2-6, with 13 bases identical to TRBD2. Germline CDR1 and CDR2: SGHAT and FQNNGV. J lost 2 bases, V lost 3 bases, and 4 bases had no gene match. This CDR3 comprises 18 residues. The CDR3 DNA follows: TGTGCCAGCAGCTTCCCCACTAGCGGGAGGGCTGGGGCCAACGTCCTGACTTTC. It translates to CASSFPTSGRAGANVLTF.

The chain is built from TRBV10-3 and TRBJ1-1; D may be TRBD1 (6 bases). CDR3 length: 14 amino acids. The V end was cut by 6 bases, the J end by 3 bases, with 14 bases between. Germline-derived CDR1 and CDR2 are ENHRY and SYGVKD. CDR3 bases: TGTGCCATCAGGGCAGGGGCTACGGACACTGAAGCTTTCTTT. It is translated as CAIRAGATDTEAFF.

The count of this clone is one. One end of the junction varies from germline; a read error may be responsible. The genes are TRBV30 and TRBJ2-2, with 10 bases aligning to TRBD2. This CDR3 has 13 amino acids. CDR1 is GTSNPN, CDR2 SVGIG, per germline (reference sequence). In DNA, the CDR3 is TGTGCCTTGTCAGCGGGAGGGCCCGGGGTGCTGTTTTTT. Protein: CALSAGGPGVLFF. Full variable domain (rest looked up from reference TRBV30 and TRBJ2-2): SQTIHQWPATLVQPVGSPLSLECTVEGTSNPNLYWYRQAAGRGLQLLFYSVGIGQISSEVPQNLSASRPQDRQFILSSKKLLLSDSGFYLCALSAGGPGVLFFGEGSRLTVL.

A word on this clone: Additional DNA sequences in this sample encode the identical CDR3. The chain employs TRBV19 and TRBJ2-7; D unclear. Germline V gives CDR1 LNHDA, CDR2 SQIVND (reference sequence). There are 14 residues in the CDR3. V lost 1 base to trimming and J lost 0 bases, with 7 bases between them. CDR3 in DNA: TGTGCCAGTAGTATAGCGGGCGGCTCCTACGAGCAGTACTTC. Translating it yields CASSIAGGSYEQYF.

This clone was observed a handful of times. The J gene is TRBJ1-1, the V gene TRBV11-1; the D is unclear. V was clipped by 3 bases and J by 5 bases, with 13 bases between them. The CDR3 spans 14 residues. The germline CDR1 and CDR2 sequences are SGHAT and FQDESV (reference sequence). The CDR3, as DNA: TGTGCCAGCAGCTTCTCGGAAGTCTTGACTGAAGCTTTCTTT. Protein product: CASSFSEVLTEAFF. The full variable domain, with the rest looked up from reference TRBV11-1 and TRBJ1-1, is EAEVAQSPRYKITEKSQAVAFWCDPISGHATLYWYRQILGQGPELLVQFQDESVVDDSQLPKDRFSAERLKGVDSTLKIQPAELGDSAMYLCASSFSEVLTEAFFGQGTRLTVV.

The chain combines TRBV19 with TRBJ1-2; a possible D gene is TRBD1 (5 bases). CDR1 and CDR2 (germline): LNHDA, SQIVND (reference sequence). This CDR3 has 15 residues. Trimming left V 8 bases short and J 2 bases short, with 18 bases between. CDR3 residues: CASAWDDHENYGYTF. CDR3 DNA sequence: TGTGCCAGTGCTTGGGACGACCACGAAAACTATGGCTACACCTTC.

This chain joins TRBV4-1 and TRBJ1-6; 7 bases align to TRBD1. With V trimmed by 3 bases and J by 10 bases, 18 bases remained unmatched. Germline CDR1 and CDR2: MGHRA and YSYEKL. CDR3 length: 18 residues. The CDR3 here is CASSQNLLPGQLLSPLHF. In nucleotides, the CDR3 is TGCGCCAGCAGCCAGAACTTGCTTCCGGGACAGTTACTGTCACCCCTCCACTTT.